These T cell receptor beta chains were read from a single sample in a study of T cell changes during pregnancy in multiple sclerosis. Assay used: immunoSEQ multiplex PCR; TCRdb lists only in-frame clones, some missing. Counted here are tens of thousands of clones, about nine tenths occurring once; the ten biggest clones make up 5% to 6%. The material sequenced was peripheral blood, taken in the third trimester of pregnancy. Every receptor here comes from a female donor in good health, enrolled as a control in a pregnancy study. Both conserved end residues are part of each CDR3. The D gene is left open where the match is weak. Only part of the rows carry a size: once, few, many, or a class if the clone is expanded.

D gene,clone size,J gene,V gene,CDR3 protein,CDR3 DNA
NA,NA,TRBJ1-5,TRBV7-8,CASSFQMGEQPQHF,TGTGCCAGCAGCTTCCAGATGGGAGAACAGCCCCAGCATTTT
NA,NA,TRBJ2-7,TRBV29-1,CSVGPDRYEQYF,TGCAGCGTGGGACCCGACAGGTACGAGCAGTACTTC
TRBD1,NA,TRBJ1-2,TRBV30,CAWSGTGGSYGYTF,TGTGCCTGGAGCGGGACAGGAGGGAGCTATGGCTACACCTTC
TRBD2,NA,TRBJ2-7,TRBV11-2,CASSSGLAGSYEQYF,TGTGCCAGCAGCTCGGGACTAGCGGGGTCCTACGAGCAGTACTTC
TRBD2,NA,TRBJ2-3,TRBV4-3,CASSQDLAGGPDTQYF,TGCGCCAGCAGCCAAGATCTAGCGGGGGGGCCAGATACGCAGTATTTT
TRBD1,NA,TRBJ2-7,TRBV5-1,CASSSSGTGDEQYF,TGCGCCAGCAGCTCCTCCGGGACAGGGGACGAGCAGTACTTC
NA,few,TRBJ1-1,TRBV5-6,CASSLKQRNTEAFF,TGTGCCAGCAGCTTGAAACAGAGGAACACTGAAGCTTTCTTT
TRBD1,NA,TRBJ1-2,TRBV6-1,CASAGTGIFYGYTF,TGTGCCAGTGCCGGGACAGGGATCTTCTATGGCTACACCTTC
TRBD1,NA,TRBJ1-6,TRBV19,CASSRGTGNSPLHF,TGTGCCAGTTCGCGCGGGACAGGGAATTCACCCCTCCACTTT
NA,NA,TRBJ1-6,TRBV2,CASSDGSPLHF,TGTGCCAGCAGTGACGGGTCACCCCTCCACTTT
NA,NA,TRBJ1-4,TRBV11-2,CASSRNSTTNEKLFF,TGTGCCAGCAGCCGGAACAGTACAACTAATGAAAAACTGTTTTTT
NA,NA,TRBJ2-3,TRBV5-6,CASSLQGTDTQYF,TGTGCCAGCAGCTTGCAGGGTACAGATACGCAGTATTTT
NA,NA,TRBJ2-7,TRBV5-1,CASSLGQSYEQYF,TGCGCCAGCAGTCTTGGACAGTCCTACGAGCAGTACTTC
TRBD2,NA,TRBJ2-5,TRBV7-9,CASSLSLAAQETQYF,TGTGCCAGCAGCTTATCCCTAGCGGCACAAGAGACCCAGTACTTC
NA,NA,TRBJ2-1,TRBV7-2,CASSLELGRYNEQFF,TGTGCCAGCAGCTTAGAGTTGGGGCGCTACAATGAGCAGTTCTTC
NA,once,TRBJ1-5,TRBV6-1,CASSVRGGSFSNQPQHF,TGTGCCAGCAGTGTTAGGGGGGGGAGTTTTAGCAATCAGCCCCAGCATTTT
TRBD2,NA,TRBJ2-7,TRBV6-1,CASSRTSGGAYEQYF,TGTGCCAGCAGTCGGACTAGCGGGGGGGCCTACGAGCAGTACTTC
TRBD1,NA,TRBJ2-2,TRBV7-3,CASGQGAGTGELFF,TGTGCCAGCGGACAGGGGGCAGGCACCGGGGAGCTGTTTTTT
TRBD1,NA,TRBJ1-2,TRBV6-6,CASSRGTGGGYTF,TGTGCCAGCAGCCGCGGGACAGGTGGTGGCTACACCTTC
TRBD1,NA,TRBJ1-4,TRBV5-6,CASSLGTGEREKLFF,TGTGCCAGCAGCTTGGGGACAGGAGAGAGAGAAAAACTGTTTTTT
TRBD1,NA,TRBJ2-3,TRBV14,CASSQRTGGADTQYF,TGTGCCAGCAGCCAAAGGACAGGGGGCGCAGATACGCAGTATTTT
NA,NA,TRBJ2-7,TRBV21-1,CASPRAKPYEQYF,TGTGCCAGTCCGCGAGCCAAACCCTACGAGCAGTACTTC
TRBD1,few,TRBJ2-5,TRBV6-1,CASSELGTGKGETQYF,TGTGCCAGCAGTGAATTGGGGACAGGGAAGGGAGAGACCCAGTACTTC
TRBD1,NA,TRBJ2-7,TRBV19,CATASQGLDHEQYF,TGTGCCACCGCCTCACAGGGGTTAGACCACGAGCAGTACTTC
TRBD2,NA,TRBJ2-3,TRBV4-2,CASSPIPLAGGTDTQYF,TGTGCCAGCAGCCCAATCCCACTAGCGGGGGGGACAGATACGCAGTATTTT
NA,NA,TRBJ1-4,TRBV19,CASSPRQFATNEKLFF,TGTGCCAGTAGTCCTCGACAGTTTGCAACTAATGAAAAACTGTTTTTT